This T cell receptor beta chain was obtained from a study of cytomegalovirus exposure and HLA in healthy donors. Findings and limits, study-wide: Associated with HLA alleles at 0.05 false discovery rate in a later analysis were 17,000 or so TCR beta sequences.

This clone appeared a few times. The antigen remains undetermined. With 60 Vbeta and 13 Jbeta primers, the PCR was carried out. Sequencing was performed with immunoSEQ multiplex PCR; in TCRdb, only in-frame clones are kept and a portion is missing. The sample yields around 140,000 clones, roughly 9% seen once. This TCR derives from a woman between 35 and 50 years old in good health and CMV-seropositive. Specimen: PBMCs.

Written as DNA, the CDR3 is TGCAGCGCAGGGACAGGGATGAACACTGAAGCTTTCTTT. Its translation is CSAGTGMNTEAFF. This chain links TRBV29-1 with TRBJ1-1; 9 bases line up with TRBD1. The germline V gene has CDR1 SQVTM and CDR2 ANQGSEA. V lost 7 bases and J lost 0; bases outside the gene matches: 3. This CDR3 is 13 amino acids long.